The rows below give T cell receptor beta chains drawn from one sample of a study of cytomegalovirus exposure and HLA in healthy donors. The assay was immunoSEQ multiplex PCR, and TCRdb's table has in-frame clones only and misses some. The repertoire holds hundreds of thousands of clones, with around four fifths as singletons. The sequencing sample was made of PBMCs. Every receptor here comes from a woman aged 60-70 years in good health and CMV-seropositive. Both conserved end residues are part of each CDR3. The order of the fields is clone size, V gene, CDR3 length, J gene, D gene, CDR3 protein, CDR3 DNA. The D gene is left open where the match is weak. Expanded clones are given a class, and other clones once, few, many or no size at all.

clone_size: .; v_call: TRBV14; cdr3_length: 15; j_call: TRBJ2-1; d_call: .; cdr3_aa: CASSHTSGRMNEQFF; cdr3_nt: TGTGCCAGCAGTCATACTAGTGGGAGAATGAATGAGCAGTTCTTC
clone_size: .; v_call: TRBV5-6; cdr3_length: 15; j_call: TRBJ2-1; d_call: .; cdr3_aa: CASSPEGLTNNEQFF; cdr3_nt: TGTGCCAGCAGCCCGGAGGGACTGACAAACAATGAGCAGTTCTTC
clone_size: .; v_call: TRBV4-2; cdr3_length: 15; j_call: TRBJ2-7; d_call: TRBD2; cdr3_aa: CASSRGDYLTYEQYF; cdr3_nt: TGTGCCAGCAGCCGCGGGGACTATTTAACCTACGAGCAGTACTTC
clone_size: .; v_call: TRBV9; cdr3_length: 13; j_call: TRBJ1-2; d_call: .; cdr3_aa: CASSEQGFDGYTF; cdr3_nt: TGTGCCAGCAGCGAGCAGGGTTTCGATGGCTACACCTTC
clone_size: .; v_call: TRBV10-3; cdr3_length: 15; j_call: TRBJ2-5; d_call: TRBD2; cdr3_aa: CAICDPTSSSRAQYF; cdr3_nt: TGTGCCATCTGCGACCCGACTAGCTCCTCTAGGGCCCAGTACTTC
clone_size: .; v_call: TRBV7-2; cdr3_length: 15; j_call: TRBJ1-6; d_call: .; cdr3_aa: CASSSQGWYNSPLHF; cdr3_nt: TGTGCCAGCAGCTCCCAGGGGTGGTATAATTCACCCCTCCACTTT
clone_size: .; v_call: TRBV6-1; cdr3_length: 15; j_call: TRBJ1-6; d_call: TRBD1; cdr3_aa: CASSERDSINSPLHF; cdr3_nt: TGTGCCAGCAGTGAAAGGGACAGTATTAATTCACCCCTCCACTTT
clone_size: .; v_call: TRBV4-2; cdr3_length: 14; j_call: TRBJ2-3; d_call: .; cdr3_aa: CASSQAWPPDTQYF; cdr3_nt: TGTGCCAGCAGCCAGGCCTGGCCCCCAGATACGCAGTATTTT
clone_size: few; v_call: TRBV29-1; cdr3_length: 14; j_call: TRBJ1-5; d_call: TRBD1; cdr3_aa: CSVADREGNQPQHF; cdr3_nt: TGCAGCGTGGCGGACAGGGAGGGCAATCAGCCCCAGCATTTT
clone_size: .; v_call: TRBV27; cdr3_length: 14; j_call: TRBJ2-1; d_call: .; cdr3_aa: CASSFNQNYNEQFF; cdr3_nt: TGTGCCAGCAGTTTTAACCAGAATTACAATGAGCAGTTCTTC
clone_size: .; v_call: TRBV29-1; cdr3_length: 15; j_call: TRBJ2-7; d_call: TRBD2; cdr3_aa: CSVEEAPAGGREQYF; cdr3_nt: TGCAGCGTTGAAGAAGCCCCAGCGGGGGGACGGGAGCAGTACTTC
clone_size: .; v_call: TRBV11-1; cdr3_length: 15; j_call: TRBJ1-5; d_call: .; cdr3_aa: CASSPGGSSNQPQHF; cdr3_nt: TGTGCCAGCAGCCCGGGAGGGAGTAGCAATCAGCCCCAGCATTTT
clone_size: few; v_call: TRBV4-1; cdr3_length: 15; j_call: TRBJ1-2; d_call: .; cdr3_aa: CASSQALTDPSGYTF; cdr3_nt: TGCGCCAGCAGCCAAGCCTTAACAGATCCCAGTGGCTACACCTTC
clone_size: .; v_call: TRBV4-1; cdr3_length: 15; j_call: TRBJ1-2; d_call: TRBD1; cdr3_aa: CASSYGQGADYGYTF; cdr3_nt: TGCGCCAGCAGCTATGGACAGGGGGCTGACTATGGCTACACCTTC
clone_size: .; v_call: TRBV11-2; cdr3_length: 14; j_call: TRBJ2-4; d_call: .; cdr3_aa: CASSLAGVQNIQYF; cdr3_nt: TGTGCCAGCAGCTTAGCCGGAGTCCAAAACATTCAGTACTTC
clone_size: .; v_call: TRBV7-2; cdr3_length: 15; j_call: TRBJ2-7; d_call: TRBD1; cdr3_aa: CASSLARQGDYEQYF; cdr3_nt: TGTGCCAGCAGCTTAGCGCGTCAGGGGGACTACGAGCAGTACTTC
clone_size: .; v_call: TRBV7-9; cdr3_length: 12; j_call: TRBJ2-3; d_call: .; cdr3_aa: CASSFGTDTQYF; cdr3_nt: TGTGCCAGCAGCTTCGGCACAGATACGCAGTATTTT
clone_size: few; v_call: TRBV5-1; cdr3_length: 15; j_call: TRBJ2-1; d_call: TRBD2; cdr3_aa: CASSLSLAGANEQFF; cdr3_nt: TGCGCCAGCAGCTTGTCCCTAGCGGGAGCCAATGAGCAGTTCTTC
clone_size: once; v_call: TRBV5-1; cdr3_length: 16; j_call: TRBJ1-3; d_call: .; cdr3_aa: CASSLAGGGSGNTIYF; cdr3_nt: TGCGCCAGCAGCTTGGCCGGGGGGGGCTCTGGAAACACCATATATTTT
clone_size: .; v_call: TRBV5-1; cdr3_length: 12; j_call: TRBJ1-1; d_call: TRBD1; cdr3_aa: CASTLGQGATFF; cdr3_nt: TGCGCCAGCACCCTGGGGCAGGGGGCTACTTTCTTT
clone_size: .; v_call: TRBV4-2; cdr3_length: 15; j_call: TRBJ2-2; d_call: TRBD1; cdr3_aa: CASSQDLGQGGELFF; cdr3_nt: TGTGCCAGCAGCCAAGATCTGGGACAGGGAGGGGAGCTGTTTTTT
clone_size: .; v_call: TRBV4-1; cdr3_length: 15; j_call: TRBJ2-1; d_call: .; cdr3_aa: CASSQEFRTPNEQFF; cdr3_nt: TGCGCCAGCAGCCAAGAATTTAGGACACCCAATGAGCAGTTCTTC
clone_size: .; v_call: TRBV29-1; cdr3_length: 14; j_call: TRBJ2-1; d_call: TRBD2; cdr3_aa: CSVVSGRVYNEQFF; cdr3_nt: TGCAGCGTCGTTAGCGGGAGGGTATACAATGAGCAGTTCTTC
clone_size: .; v_call: TRBV30; cdr3_length: 12; j_call: TRBJ1-1; d_call: .; cdr3_aa: CAWRDRNTEAFF; cdr3_nt: TGTGCCTGGAGGGACAGGAACACTGAAGCTTTCTTT
clone_size: .; v_call: TRBV7-3; cdr3_length: 13; j_call: TRBJ2-7; d_call: .; cdr3_aa: CASSTYTSNEQYF; cdr3_nt: TGTGCCAGCAGCACTTACACTAGCAACGAGCAGTACTTC
clone_size: once; v_call: TRBV7-9; cdr3_length: 15; j_call: TRBJ2-3; d_call: TRBD1; cdr3_aa: CASSQGQGASDTQYF; cdr3_nt: TGTGCCAGCAGCCAGGGGCAGGGGGCCTCAGATACGCAGTATTTT
clone_size: .; v_call: TRBV19; cdr3_length: 13; j_call: TRBJ1-1; d_call: .; cdr3_aa: CASNDRLNTEAFF; cdr3_nt: TGTGCCAGTAACGACAGGCTGAACACTGAAGCTTTCTTT
clone_size: .; v_call: TRBV5-4; cdr3_length: 15; j_call: TRBJ2-3; d_call: TRBD2; cdr3_aa: CASSPSSGMADTQYF; cdr3_nt: TGTGCCAGCAGCCCGTCTAGCGGGATGGCAGATACGCAGTATTTT
clone_size: .; v_call: TRBV7-9; cdr3_length: 14; j_call: TRBJ2-7; d_call: TRBD1; cdr3_aa: CASSRQGGFYEQYF; cdr3_nt: TGTGCCAGCAGCCGACAGGGCGGCTTCTACGAGCAGTACTTC
clone_size: .; v_call: TRBV27; cdr3_length: 13; j_call: TRBJ1-2; d_call: .; cdr3_aa: CASSPGVVNGYTF; cdr3_nt: TGTGCCAGCAGCCCCGGTGTTGTGAATGGCTACACCTTC
clone_size: .; v_call: TRBV7-2; cdr3_length: 15; j_call: TRBJ1-1; d_call: TRBD1; cdr3_aa: CASSPRQGLNTEAFF; cdr3_nt: TGTGCCAGCAGCCCGCGACAGGGCTTGAACACTGAAGCTTTCTTT
clone_size: .; v_call: TRBV28; cdr3_length: 18; j_call: TRBJ2-7; d_call: TRBD2; cdr3_aa: CASSLPPPSSGVRYEQYF; cdr3_nt: TGTGCCAGCAGTTTACCCCCGCCGAGTAGCGGGGTTCGATACGAGCAGTACTTC
clone_size: .; v_call: TRBV7-9; cdr3_length: 16; j_call: TRBJ2-1; d_call: TRBD2; cdr3_aa: CASRPLAGGGRDEQFF; cdr3_nt: TGTGCCAGCAGACCTCTAGCGGGAGGGGGACGGGATGAGCAGTTCTTC
clone_size: .; v_call: TRBV12-5; cdr3_length: 12; j_call: TRBJ2-7; d_call: .; cdr3_aa: CASALDFYEQYF; cdr3_nt: TGTGCTAGTGCCTTGGACTTCTACGAGCAGTACTTC
clone_size: once; v_call: TRBV6-5; cdr3_length: 14; j_call: TRBJ2-7; d_call: TRBD2; cdr3_aa: CASSSASGAYEQYF; cdr3_nt: TGTGCCAGCAGCTCCGCTAGCGGGGCCTACGAGCAGTACTTC
clone_size: .; v_call: TRBV10-3; cdr3_length: 16; j_call: TRBJ1-3; d_call: TRBD1; cdr3_aa: CAISESGTGSGNTIYF; cdr3_nt: TGTGCCATCAGTGAGTCTGGGACAGGCTCTGGAAACACCATATATTTT
clone_size: few; v_call: TRBV5-1; cdr3_length: 13; j_call: TRBJ2-7; d_call: .; cdr3_aa: CASSLGVIDEQYF; cdr3_nt: TGCGCCAGCAGCTTGGGTGTTATCGACGAGCAGTACTTC
clone_size: .; v_call: TRBV5-8; cdr3_length: 15; j_call: TRBJ1-1; d_call: TRBD1; cdr3_aa: CASSPGQGVNTEAFF; cdr3_nt: TGTGCCAGCAGCCCCGGGCAGGGGGTGAACACTGAAGCTTTCTTT
clone_size: .; v_call: TRBV28; cdr3_length: 13; j_call: TRBJ1-2; d_call: .; cdr3_aa: CATVRGGDYGYTF; cdr3_nt: TGTGCCACCGTTCGGGGAGGGGACTATGGCTACACCTTC
clone_size: .; v_call: TRBV30; cdr3_length: 14; j_call: TRBJ1-1; d_call: .; cdr3_aa: CAWSVYGLRTEAFF; cdr3_nt: TGTGCCTGGAGTGTATACGGGTTGAGGACTGAAGCTTTCTTT
clone_size: .; v_call: TRBV7-9; cdr3_length: 14; j_call: TRBJ1-4; d_call: .; cdr3_aa: CASSFRGANEKLFF; cdr3_nt: TGTGCCAGCAGCTTCAGGGGTGCTAATGAAAAACTGTTTTTT
clone_size: .; v_call: TRBV5-1; cdr3_length: 14; j_call: TRBJ2-7; d_call: .; cdr3_aa: CASSLAGDTYEQYF; cdr3_nt: TGCGCCAGCAGCTTGGCCGGGGACACATACGAGCAGTACTTC
clone_size: .; v_call: TRBV6-5; cdr3_length: 16; j_call: TRBJ1-2; d_call: TRBD1; cdr3_aa: CASSSLTGTGGDGYTF; cdr3_nt: TGTGCCAGCAGTTCGCTAACCGGGACAGGGGGGGATGGCTACACCTTC
clone_size: few; v_call: TRBV5-6; cdr3_length: 12; j_call: TRBJ2-5; d_call: .; cdr3_aa: CASSLTSETQYF; cdr3_nt: TGTGCCAGCAGCTTGACGAGCGAGACCCAGTACTTC